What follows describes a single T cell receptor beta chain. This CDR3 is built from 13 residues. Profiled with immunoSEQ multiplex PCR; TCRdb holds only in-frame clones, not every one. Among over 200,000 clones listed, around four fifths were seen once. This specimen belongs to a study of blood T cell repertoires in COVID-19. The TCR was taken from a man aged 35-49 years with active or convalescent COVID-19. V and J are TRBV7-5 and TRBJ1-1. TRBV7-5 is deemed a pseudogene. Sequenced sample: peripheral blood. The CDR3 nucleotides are TGTGTCAGAAGCTTAGGGAGGAACACTGAAGCTTTCTTT. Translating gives CVRSLGRNTEAFF.